The clone carrying this T cell receptor (beta chain) was observed a handful of times. Its antigen remains unknown. The CDR3 totals 16 residues. Trimming stripped 3 bases from V and 2 bases from J, with 17 bases between. The data are from a study of identical twins. Healthy Caucasians made up all donors. Whole-study findings and limits: Invariant cells of the MAIT and iNKT types might have partly distorted the zero-insertion analyses. Less excess twin sharing appeared in beta out-of-frame sequences.

A universal primer binding site was introduced by template switching. The final cDNA contained unique molecular identifiers. In TCRdb, the 5' RACE reads were re-called with MiXCR into one record per CDR3 protein. The sample shows approximately 240,000 distinct CDR3 sequences, over 12% of them seen only once. Input material: memory (CD45RO+) T cells sorted from blood. The rearrangement links TRBV12-3 or TRBV12-4 to TRBJ2-7; possibly TRBD2 for D (6 bases). The clonotype was recovered from a woman under 30 in good health. This CDR3 reads CASSFTEWRGTYEQYF. The CDR3 DNA reads TGTGCCAGCAGTTTTACGGAGTGGCGGGGCACCTACGAGCAGTACTTC.